The rows below give T cell receptor beta chains drawn from one sample of a study of Ad26.COV2.S vaccination and SARS-CoV-2 variants. Profiled with immunoSEQ multiplex PCR; TCRdb holds only in-frame clones, not every one. The sample records about 370,000 clones, 75% to 90% being singletons. The sequencing here drew on peripheral blood, taken in a trial of Ad26.COV2.S vaccine versus placebo. Receptors originate from a person aged 18-65 years who received the Ad26.COV2.S COVID-19 vaccine or a placebo. Both conserved end residues are part of each CDR3. D genes are given only for firm matches. Clone size is not always given. Where it is, it says once, few, many or a class for expanded clones.

clone_size j_call v_call d_call cdr3_nt cdr3_aa
- TRBJ1-5 TRBV6-5 - TGTGCCAGCAGTTCCGAGCAGACAGAGCAGCCCCAGCATTTT CASSSEQTEQPQHF
- TRBJ1-1 TRBV7-9 - TGTGCCAGCAGCCCCGCCTTATTGGGGGGCACTGAAGCTTTCTTT CASSPALLGGTEAFF
- TRBJ2-3 TRBV3-1/TRBV3-2 - TGTGCCAGCAGCCAAGACTACACAGATACGCAGTATTTT CASSQDYTDTQYF
- TRBJ2-3 TRBV6-5 - TGTGCCAGCAGTTACGATACCGGGACCAGCAGCACGCAGTATTTT CASSYDTGTSSTQYF
once TRBJ2-2 TRBV6-1 - TGTGCCAGCAGTGAGGGCACCGGGGAGCTGTTTTTT CASSEGTGELFF
- TRBJ1-2 TRBV5-1 - TGCGCCAGCAGCTTGGGGGGGGCCGAAGATGGCTACACCTTC CASSLGGAEDGYTF
few TRBJ1-5 TRBV18 - TGTGCCAGCTCACCTGATAGGACTCAGCCCCAGCATTTT CASSPDRTQPQHF
- TRBJ2-1 TRBV5-1 TRBD2 TGCGCCAGCAGTATTAAGGCTAGCGGGGGGGACGATGAGCAGTTCTTC CASSIKASGGDDEQFF
- TRBJ1-2 TRBV14 - TGTGCCAGCAGCCAAGCCGGAACTTGGGGGGGTAGCAACTATGGCTACACCTTC CASSQAGTWGGSNYGYTF
- TRBJ1-3 TRBV4-1 - TGCGCCAGCAGCCAAGATGCGTTCTCTGGAAACACCATATATTTT CASSQDAFSGNTIYF
- TRBJ2-2 TRBV5-4 - TGTGCCAGCAGCCCGGACCCCGGGAACACCGGGGAGCTGTTTTTT CASSPDPGNTGELFF
- TRBJ2-2 TRBV7-9 TRBD2 TGTGCCAGCAGGCACGGGGGGTCTTCCGGGGAGCTGTTTTTT CASRHGGSSGELFF
- TRBJ2-4 TRBV27 TRBD1 TGTGCCAGCAGTTTTCGGACAGGGAATGGCAAAAACATTCAGTACTTC CASSFRTGNGKNIQYF
- TRBJ1-5 TRBV19 - TGTGCCAGTAGTGTACAAAGCAATCAGCCCCAGCATTTT CASSVQSNQPQHF
- TRBJ1-2 TRBV12-3/TRBV12-4 - TGTGCCAGCGGGGGCCCAAACTATGGCTACACCTTC CASGGPNYGYTF
- TRBJ2-7 TRBV24-1 - TGTGCCACCAGTGACCCCCTGGGGGGGCAGTACTTC CATSDPLGGQYF
- TRBJ2-2 TRBV3-1/TRBV3-2 - TGTGCCAGCAGCCACGCGGGGAAAGTCACCGGGGAGCTGTTTTTT CASSHAGKVTGELFF
- TRBJ1-5 TRBV19 - TGTGCCACCGCCGAGGGGGGGGGAAATCAGCCCCAGCATTTT CATAEGGGNQPQHF
once TRBJ2-3 TRBV3-1/TRBV3-2 - TGTGCCAGCAGCCAAGATGGGGCTAGCACAGATACGCAGTATTTT CASSQDGASTDTQYF
once TRBJ2-7 TRBV29-1 - TGCAGCGCCAAAACGGAGAGATCCTACGAGCAGTACTTC CSAKTERSYEQYF
- TRBJ2-1 TRBV19 - TGTGCCAGTAGTCGGGCGGTCAATGAGCAGTTCTTC CASSRAVNEQFF
- TRBJ1-1 TRBV14 - TGTGCCAGCAGCCAAGAGCCCGGGGGATGGACTGAAGCTTTCTTT CASSQEPGGWTEAFF
- TRBJ1-2 TRBV9 - TGTGCCAGCAGCGCTACGAACTATGGCTACACCTTC CASSATNYGYTF
once TRBJ2-2 TRBV27 - TGTGCCAGCATTAGGGTGGACACCGGGGAGCTGTTTTTT CASIRVDTGELFF
- TRBJ1-6 TRBV18 - TGTGCCAGCTCACCATCCGAGGCGCCTAATTCACCCCTCCACTTT CASSPSEAPNSPLHF
once TRBJ1-2 TRBV4-2 - TGTGCCAGCAGCCAAGGACTAGCGGATGGCTACACCTTC CASSQGLADGYTF
- TRBJ2-7 TRBV11-2 - TGTGCCAGCAGCCGTTGGAGTCGGGAGCAGTACTTC CASSRWSREQYF
- TRBJ2-7 TRBV4-2 - TGTGCCAGCAGCCAAGATCGAGGCAGAGACTACGAGCAGTACTTC CASSQDRGRDYEQYF
- TRBJ1-1 TRBV9 - TGTGCCAGCAGCGTAGAGGCGGCGGCGGGTGAAGCTTTCTTT CASSVEAAAGEAFF
once TRBJ2-1 TRBV6-1 TRBD2 TGTGCCACCACCGGGACTACCTACAATGAGCAGTTCTTC CATTGTTYNEQFF
- TRBJ2-5 TRBV19 - TGTGCCAGTAGTATAGACCGGGGAGAGACCCAGTACTTC CASSIDRGETQYF
- TRBJ1-1 TRBV6-1 - TGTGCCAGCAGTGCTGGAGGATGGGTCCTTATGAACACTGAAGCTTTCTTT CASSAGGWVLMNTEAFF
- TRBJ1-2 TRBV5-4 TRBD1 TGTGCCAGCAGCTGGGGACAGGTTCCAACCTATGGCTACACCTTC CASSWGQVPTYGYTF
- TRBJ1-1 TRBV5-1 - TGCGCCAGCAGCTATAGGGCGGGGACTGAAGCTTTCTTT CASSYRAGTEAFF
once TRBJ1-5 TRBV6-5 TRBD1 TGTGCCAGCAAGACTGGGACAGGGGGCGTTCAGCCCCAGCATTTT CASKTGTGGVQPQHF
- TRBJ1-4 TRBV4-1 - TGCGCCAGCAGCCGGGGGACGTCGAGGACAAAACTGTTTTTT CASSRGTSRTKLFF
- TRBJ1-1 TRBV24-1 TRBD1 TGTGCCTCCCAACCGGCCCCAGACAGGGAAGGGGACACTGAAGCTTTCTTT CASQPAPDREGDTEAFF
- TRBJ2-5 TRBV15 - TGTGCCACCAGCAGAGTTACCGAAGGGACCCAGTACTTC CATSRVTEGTQYF
- TRBJ2-2 TRBV30 - TGTGCCTGGACTGGTGAGGGGGGCCTGAACACCGGGGAGCTGTTTTTT CAWTGEGGLNTGELFF
- TRBJ2-1 TRBV6-6 TRBD1 TGTGCCAGCCTCGGACAGGGGGCGCGTAATGAGCAGTTCTTC CASLGQGARNEQFF
few TRBJ1-6 TRBV18 - TGTGCCAGCTCAACCCCAAATTCACCCCTCCACTTT CASSTPNSPLHF
- TRBJ2-2 TRBV7-9 TRBD2 TGTGCCAGCAGCCGAGGACTAGGAAGCACCGGGGAGCTGTTTTTT CASSRGLGSTGELFF
- TRBJ1-3 TRBV4-1 - TGCGCCAGCAGCCAAGAACCAGGGGCTGGAAACACCATATATTTT CASSQEPGAGNTIYF
- TRBJ2-1 TRBV28 TRBD2 TGTGCCAGCAGTCCAAGGACTAGCGGGGGTACCAATGAGCAGTTCTTC CASSPRTSGGTNEQFF
- TRBJ2-3 TRBV7-2 - TGTGCCAGCAGCTGGGGGAACGGTGAAGATACGCAGTATTTT CASSWGNGEDTQYF
- TRBJ2-3 TRBV7-8 - TGTGCCAGCAGCTTGGTTTGGTCGAGCACAGATACGCAGTATTTT CASSLVWSSTDTQYF
- TRBJ1-3 TRBV19 TRBD1 TGTGCCAGCACGGGACAGGGGGTGGAAAACACCATATATTTT CASTGQGVENTIYF
- TRBJ2-7 TRBV11-2 TRBD1 TGTGCCAGCAGCAAGGACAGGGCCTCCTACGAGCAGTACTTC CASSKDRASYEQYF
- TRBJ2-3 TRBV5-8 - TGTGCCAGCAGCTTGGGGCAGGAGGGGGATACGCAGTATTTT CASSLGQEGDTQYF
- TRBJ2-2 TRBV19 - TGTGCCAGTAGTATAGATGGCCTGGATACGAACACCGGGGAGCTGTTTTTT CASSIDGLDTNTGELFF